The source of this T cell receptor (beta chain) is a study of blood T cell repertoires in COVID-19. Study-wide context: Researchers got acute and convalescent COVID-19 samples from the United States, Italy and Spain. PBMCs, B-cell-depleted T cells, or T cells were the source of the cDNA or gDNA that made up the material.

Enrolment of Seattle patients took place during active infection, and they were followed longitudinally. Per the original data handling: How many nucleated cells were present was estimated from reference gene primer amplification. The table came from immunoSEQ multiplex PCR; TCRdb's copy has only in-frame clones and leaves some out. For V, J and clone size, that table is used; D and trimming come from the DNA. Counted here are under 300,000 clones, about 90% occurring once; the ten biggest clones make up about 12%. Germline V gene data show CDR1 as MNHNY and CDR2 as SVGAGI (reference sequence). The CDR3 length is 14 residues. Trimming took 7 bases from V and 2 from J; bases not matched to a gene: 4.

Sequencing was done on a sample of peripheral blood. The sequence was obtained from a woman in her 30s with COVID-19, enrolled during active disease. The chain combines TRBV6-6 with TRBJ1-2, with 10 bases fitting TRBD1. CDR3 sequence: CASTETGGNYGYTF. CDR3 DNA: TGTGCCAGCACCGAGACAGGGGGCAACTATGGCTACACCTTC.